A selection of T cell receptor beta chains follows, all from one sample in a study of T cells in Graves' hyperthyroidism and ophthalmopathy. Each CDR3 protein gets one entry after TCRdb re-called the multiplex PCR reads with MiXCR. The repertoire holds a few hundred thousand distinct CDR3 sequences, with 15% to 17% as singletons. Sequences were obtained from blood. These receptors were taken from a woman between 18 and 29 years old with Graves' hyperthyroidism that later progressed to Graves' ophthalmopathy. Each CDR3 is given with its conserved first and last residue. Each record gives: D gene, J gene, clone size, V gene, CDR3 DNA, CDR3 protein. D genes are given only for firm matches. Where a row states a size, it is once, few, many or the class of an expanded clone; other rows omit it.

-,TRBJ2-1,few,TRBV18,TGTGCCAGCTCACCGGTAGGGACCTCCTACAATGAGCAGTTCTTC,CASSPVGTSYNEQFF
-,TRBJ2-1,many,TRBV5-1,TGCGCCAGCAGCTTGGGTACCCCTTCCAACAATGAGCAGTTCTTC,CASSLGTPSNNEQFF
-,TRBJ2-3,few,TRBV29-1,TGCAGCGGGGACACAGATACGCAGTATTTT,CSGDTDTQYF
TRBD1,TRBJ1-1,many,TRBV12-3/TRBV12-4,TGTGCCAGCAGTTTCCTGCTGACAGGGGGCCGAATGAACACTGAAGCTTTCTTT,CASSFLLTGGRMNTEAFF
-,TRBJ2-7,-,TRBV6-2/TRBV6-3,TGTGCCAGCAGCTTGGACAGTCCCAAGGGCTACGAGCAGTACTTC,CASSLDSPKGYEQYF
TRBD2,TRBJ2-3,many,TRBV28,TGTGCCAGCAGTCCCGCCAAGGGCGGGAGGCCCGAGGGGAACCCAGATACGCAGTATTTT,CASSPAKGGRPEGNPDTQYF
-,TRBJ1-5,many,TRBV28,TGTGCCAGCAGTTACGGGGGTACGGGATATGGGAATCAGCCCCAGCATTTT,CASSYGGTGYGNQPQHF
TRBD2,TRBJ2-1,many,TRBV5-1,TGCGCCAGCAGCTGGGGGACTAGCGGAGGGCTGGAGCAGTTCTTC,CASSWGTSGGLEQFF
-,TRBJ1-5,many,TRBV6-4,TGTGCCAGCAGTGAAACAGCTAATCAGCCCCAGCATTTT,CASSETANQPQHF
TRBD1,TRBJ1-3,-,TRBV10-3,TGTGCCATCAGAGCCGCCGGGACAGGGAGTCCTGGGGCGTTTGGAAACACCATATATTTT,CAIRAAGTGSPGAFGNTIYF
-,TRBJ2-7,many,TRBV20-1,TGCAGTGCTAGGCGGACAGCGGCCCACGAGCAGTACTTC,CSARRTAAHEQYF
TRBD2,TRBJ2-5,-,TRBV7-2,TGTGCCAGCAGCCGAGGACTAGGTCTAGAGACCCAGTACTTC,CASSRGLGLETQYF
TRBD2,TRBJ2-1,few,TRBV25-1,TGTGCCAGCAGTAACTCCGGGACTAGGGCCTACAATGAGCAGTTCTTC,CASSNSGTRAYNEQFF
-,TRBJ1-3,few,TRBV4-1,TGCGCCAGCAGCCAGATCGGACTTTACTCTGGAAACACCATATATTTT,CASSQIGLYSGNTIYF
-,TRBJ2-2,many,TRBV4-1,TGCGCCAGCAGCCAGGTTCCCACCGGGGAGCTGTTTTTT,CASSQVPTGELFF
TRBD1,TRBJ1-1,few,TRBV18,TGTGCCAGCTCACCAGATCAGGTCAGGGGGGCTTTCTTT,CASSPDQVRGAFF
-,TRBJ1-1,many,TRBV5-1,TGCGCCAGCGCCCCGTCACAGGGGAACACTGAAGCTTTCTTT,CASAPSQGNTEAFF
TRBD1,TRBJ2-5,few,TRBV6-1,TGTGCCAGCAGACAATCCCCCGACAGGGGCCAAGAGACCCAGTACTTC,CASRQSPDRGQETQYF